This T cell receptor beta chain was sequenced for a study of T cells after yellow fever vaccination. Study outcomes and limitations: The secondary response peaked faster, at day 5 versus 15, but was weaker.

With respect to this clonotype: Its antigen remains unknown. The limits of the CDR3 on the DNA are not certain, so only TCRdb's listed CDR3 is given.

In TCRdb, the 5' RACE reads were re-called with MiXCR into one record per CDR3 protein. The table lists 300,000 or so distinct CDR3 sequences, approximately 8% of them singletons, with 3% to 4% in the top ten. The CDR3 is 15 amino acids in total, end residues counted. CDR1 and CDR2 from the germline V gene are DFQATT and SNEGSKA (reference sequence). V usage is TRBV20-1 and J usage is TRBJ2-2; whether TRBD1, the table's D call, matches the DNA was not checked. This material consisted of CD4+ T cells sorted from PBMCs, taken 5 days after the yellow fever booster vaccination. The TCR originated in a man aged 18 to 29 who received the YFV17D yellow fever vaccine. The CDR3 sequence is CSAPGTGVTPGSCFF.